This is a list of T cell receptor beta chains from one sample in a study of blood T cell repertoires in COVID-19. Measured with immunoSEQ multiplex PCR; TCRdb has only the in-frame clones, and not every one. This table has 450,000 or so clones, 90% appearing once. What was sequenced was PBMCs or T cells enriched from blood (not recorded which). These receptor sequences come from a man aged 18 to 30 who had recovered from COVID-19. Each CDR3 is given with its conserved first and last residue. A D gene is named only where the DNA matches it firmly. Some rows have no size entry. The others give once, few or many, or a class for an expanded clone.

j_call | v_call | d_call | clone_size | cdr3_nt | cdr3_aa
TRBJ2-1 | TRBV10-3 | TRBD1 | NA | TGTGCCACCTCGGGACAGGGCCTTTTGGGTGGCTCCTACAATGAGCAGTTCTTC | CATSGQGLLGGSYNEQFF
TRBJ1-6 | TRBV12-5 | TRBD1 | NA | TGTGCTTCCGCCTCAGGGGGCAATTCACCCCTCCACTTT | CASASGGNSPLHF
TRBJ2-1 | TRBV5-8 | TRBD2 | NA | TGTGCCAGCAGCCTGGGACTAGCGCACAATGAGCAGTTCTTC | CASSLGLAHNEQFF
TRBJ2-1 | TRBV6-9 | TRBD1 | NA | TGTGCCAGCAGTTATTCGCCCCCGGGACAGGAGTACAATGAGCAGTTCTTC | CASSYSPPGQEYNEQFF
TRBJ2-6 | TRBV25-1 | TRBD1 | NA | TGTGCCAGCAGTCCAGGACAGGGCAACTCTGGGGCCAACGTCCTGACTTTC | CASSPGQGNSGANVLTF
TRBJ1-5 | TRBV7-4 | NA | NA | TGTGCCAGCAGCTCTCCTTCATTTCGGGACACCATTTATCAGCCCCAGCATTTT | CASSSPSFRDTIYQPQHF
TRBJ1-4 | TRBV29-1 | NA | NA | TGCAGCGTTGAGGCAGGGGAAAAAGGAAAACTGTTTTTT | CSVEAGEKGKLFF
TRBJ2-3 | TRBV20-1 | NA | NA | TGCAGTGCTAGTAAATCGGATACGCAGTATTTT | CSASKSDTQYF
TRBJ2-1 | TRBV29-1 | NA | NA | TGCAGCGTTGCGGGGATTTCGAATGAGCAGTTCTTC | CSVAGISNEQFF
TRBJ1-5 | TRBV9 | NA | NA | TGTGCCAGCAGCGCCGGGGGGCGAGGGGATCAGCCCCAGCATTTT | CASSAGGRGDQPQHF
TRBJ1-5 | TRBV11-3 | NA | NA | TGTGCCAGCAGCTTAGACGCGCATCAGCCCCAGCATTTT | CASSLDAHQPQHF
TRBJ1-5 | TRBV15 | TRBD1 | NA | TGTGCCACAGGTGGGGCAGGGGGCCTCGCTGGTCAGCCCCAGCATTTT | CATGGAGGLAGQPQHF
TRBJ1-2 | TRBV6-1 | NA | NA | TGTGCCAGCAGTGAATGGCCCCCTCCCACCCCCTATGGCTACACCTTC | CASSEWPPPTPYGYTF
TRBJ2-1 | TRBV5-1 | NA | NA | TGCGCCAGCAGCTTGGGAACTTTGAATGAGCAGTTCTTC | CASSLGTLNEQFF
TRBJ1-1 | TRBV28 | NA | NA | TGTGCCAGCAGTGCCCAGGCAAGCGGCACTGAAGCTTTCTTT | CASSAQASGTEAFF
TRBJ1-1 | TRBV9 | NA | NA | TGTGCCAGCAACTACGACGGGGAGAACACTGAAGCTTTCTTT | CASNYDGENTEAFF
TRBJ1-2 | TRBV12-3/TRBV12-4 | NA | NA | TGTGCCAGCAGTTTTGGTAGCAACCGAGGAGACACCTTC | CASSFGSNRGDTF
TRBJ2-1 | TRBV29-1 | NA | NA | TGCAGCGTTGGGAGGACTCTAAAAAACAATGAGCAGTTCTTC | CSVGRTLKNNEQFF
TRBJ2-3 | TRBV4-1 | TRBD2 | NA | TGCGCCAGCAGCCAGATAGCGGGAACCACAGATACGCAGTATTTT | CASSQIAGTTDTQYF
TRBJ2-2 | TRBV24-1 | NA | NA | TGTGCCACCAGAAAGACAGCCACCGGGGAGCTGTTTTTT | CATRKTATGELFF
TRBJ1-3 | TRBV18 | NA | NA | TGTGCCAGCTCACAACTCCTATATTTT | CASSQLLYF
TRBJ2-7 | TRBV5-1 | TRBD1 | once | TGCGCCAGCAGCTCCGACAGGGGGCAGCACGAGCAGTACTTC | CASSSDRGQHEQYF
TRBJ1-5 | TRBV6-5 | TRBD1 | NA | TGTGCCAGCAGAGGACAGGGAGTCAATCAGCCCCAGCATTTT | CASRGQGVNQPQHF
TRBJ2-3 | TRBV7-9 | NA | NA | TGTGCCAGCAGCTTAAGCAGGCCTAGCACAGATACGCAGTATTTT | CASSLSRPSTDTQYF
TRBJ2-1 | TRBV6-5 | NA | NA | TGTGCCAGCGTCAGGGGAGGGCTCTACAATGAGCAGTTCTTC | CASVRGGLYNEQFF
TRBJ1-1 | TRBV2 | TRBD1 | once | TGTGCCAGCAGGACAGGGGTTGAAGCTTTCTTT | CASRTGVEAFF
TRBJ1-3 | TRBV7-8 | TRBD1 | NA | TGTGCCAGCAGCAAATGGACAGGGGGTCAGGACACCATATATTTT | CASSKWTGGQDTIYF
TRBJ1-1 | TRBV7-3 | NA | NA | TGTGCCAGCAGCTCCAGGGGTAGGGACACTGAAGCTTTCTTT | CASSSRGRDTEAFF
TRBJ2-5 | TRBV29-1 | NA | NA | TGCAGCGTTGTAAGGCAGACTACTCAAGAGACCCAGTACTTC | CSVVRQTTQETQYF
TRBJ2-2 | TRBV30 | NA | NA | TGTGCCTGGAGTAGGGAGGGGGAGCTGTTTTTT | CAWSREGELFF
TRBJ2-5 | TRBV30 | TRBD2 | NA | TGTGCCTGGGCGACTAGCGGGACGGAGACCCAGTACTTC | CAWATSGTETQYF
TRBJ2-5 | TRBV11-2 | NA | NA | TGTGCCAGCAGCTCTGTGCGCCAAGAGACCCAGTACTTC | CASSSVRQETQYF
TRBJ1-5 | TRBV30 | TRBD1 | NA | TGTGCCTGGAGTCCGGGACAGCCAAATCAGCCCCAGCATTTT | CAWSPGQPNQPQHF
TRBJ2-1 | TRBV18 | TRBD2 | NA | TGTGCCAGCTCACCACCGGGTAGAGCGGGAGGCCCGAGCTCCTACAATGAGCAGTTCTTC | CASSPPGRAGGPSSYNEQFF
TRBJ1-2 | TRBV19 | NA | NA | TGTGCCAGTAGTATACCGGGTGACCATGGCTACACCTTC | CASSIPGDHGYTF
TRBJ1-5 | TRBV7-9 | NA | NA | TGTGCCAGCAGCTTAGGAGGAGGGGCGGAACAGCCCCAGCATTTT | CASSLGGGAEQPQHF
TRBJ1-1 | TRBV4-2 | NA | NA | TGTGCCAGCCAGGGCTTGGTGGGGTACACTGAAGCTTTCTTT | CASQGLVGYTEAFF
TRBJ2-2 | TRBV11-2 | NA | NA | TGTGCCAGCAGCTTATGGTCCAGGAACACCGGGGAGCTGTTTTTT | CASSLWSRNTGELFF
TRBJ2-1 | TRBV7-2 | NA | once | TGTGCCAGCAGCGTAGGCCCAGACAATGAGCAGTTCTTC | CASSVGPDNEQFF
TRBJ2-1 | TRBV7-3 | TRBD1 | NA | TGTGCCAGCAGCTTAACCCTGGACAGGTACAATGAGCAGTTCTTC | CASSLTLDRYNEQFF
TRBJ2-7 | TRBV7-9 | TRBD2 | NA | TGTGCCAGCAGCTTACCTAGCGGCCTTTTCTACGAGCAGTACTTC | CASSLPSGLFYEQYF
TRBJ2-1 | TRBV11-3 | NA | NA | TGTGCCAGCAGCTTAGATCGGTCACACAATGAGCAGTTCTTC | CASSLDRSHNEQFF
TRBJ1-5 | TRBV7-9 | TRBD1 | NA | TGTGCCAGCAGCGGCACAGGGGGCTCCAATCAGCCCCAGCATTTT | CASSGTGGSNQPQHF
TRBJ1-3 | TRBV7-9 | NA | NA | TGTGCCAGCAGCTTAGCGTTGAAGATCTACTCTGGAAACACCATATATTTT | CASSLALKIYSGNTIYF
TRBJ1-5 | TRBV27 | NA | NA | TGTGCCAGCAGTTCCATGGGCGGGCAGCCCCAGCATTTT | CASSSMGGQPQHF
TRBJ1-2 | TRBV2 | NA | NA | TGTGCCAGCAGTGACTCCACAATGGGAGGGTATGGCTACACCTTC | CASSDSTMGGYGYTF
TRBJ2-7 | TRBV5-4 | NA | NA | TGTGCCAGCAGCCAGAATAGCGGACTCGTATACGAGCAGTACTTC | CASSQNSGLVYEQYF
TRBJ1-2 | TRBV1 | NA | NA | TGCACCAGCAGCCTAAGACCGGGACAGGGACCACCGCCATATGGCTACACCTTC | CTSSLRPGQGPPPYGYTF
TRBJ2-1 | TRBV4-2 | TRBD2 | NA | TGTGCCAGCAGCCACACGGGACTAGCGGGAGGAGATGAGCAGTTCTTC | CASSHTGLAGGDEQFF
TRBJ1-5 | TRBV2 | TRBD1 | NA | TGTGCCAGCAGTGATCGAGGGGGCTCGTATCAGCCCCAGCATTTT | CASSDRGGSYQPQHF
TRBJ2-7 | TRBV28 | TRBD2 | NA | TGTGCCAGCAGTTTGGGGTACGGGAGGGCCACCTACGAGCAGTACTTC | CASSLGYGRATYEQYF
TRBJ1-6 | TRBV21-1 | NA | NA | TGTGCCAGCAGCAAAGGGCAACAGGATAATTCACCCCTCCACTTT | CASSKGQQDNSPLHF
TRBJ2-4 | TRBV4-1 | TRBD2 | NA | TGCGCCAGCAGCCAAGATGGTAGCGGGCCTAATAACATTCAGTACTTC | CASSQDGSGPNNIQYF